Listed here are 23 T cell receptor beta chains from one sample, sequenced in a study of T cells in Graves' hyperthyroidism and ophthalmopathy. RNA transcripts gave rise to amplified TCR beta CDR3 regions. An initial round of RT-PCR targeting the TCR CDR3 relied on the HTBI primer set. MiXCR was run by TCRdb on the multiplex PCR reads, yielding one entry per CDR3 protein. The sample yields hundreds of thousands of distinct CDR3 sequences, roughly 46% seen once. Sequenced: peripheral blood or thyroid tissue (not recorded which). These receptors originate from an adult man with Graves' disease, either hyperthyroidism or ophthalmopathy (not recorded which).

The chain is built from TRBV24-1 and TRBJ2-5; TRBD2 matches at 8 bases. Germline lookup yields CDR1 KGHDR and CDR2 SFDVKD. This CDR3 has 14 amino acids. The CDR3 region is CASGGGGVQETQYF. CDR3 coding DNA: TGTGCATCGGGAGGGGGAGGTGTACAAGAGACCCAGTACTTC.

A few counts support this clonotype. This sequence joins TRBV20-1 and TRBJ1-1; D is ambiguous. Trimming removed 6 bases at V and 3 bases at J, with 11 bases between. The CDR3 is made up of 12 amino acids. Germline assignment: CDR1 DFQATT and CDR2 SNEGSKA (reference sequence). The CDR3 protein is CSARNPDTEAFF. Here the CDR3 DNA reads TGCAGTGCAAGAAACCCGGACACTGAAGCTTTCTTT.

This sequence joins TRBV29-1 and TRBJ1-2; D not resolved. Germline CDR1 SQVTM, CDR2 ANQGSEA. The V and J ends lost 8 bases and 2 bases respectively, with 15 bases between them. The CDR3 length is 13 residues. The CDR3 DNA reads TGCAGCCCAACACGGACGGGGAACTATGGCTACACCTTC. This encodes CSPTRTGNYGYTF.

The chain is built from TRBV20-1 and TRBJ2-5; maybe TRBD1 (6 bases). This CDR3 contains 12 residues. Germline V gene data show CDR1 as DFQATT and CDR2 as SNEGSKA (reference sequence). The V end lost 7 bases, the J end lost 5 bases, and 14 bases lay between the germline ends. CDR3 amino acids: CSDPQGSETQYF. In nucleotides, the CDR3 is TGCAGTGATCCACAGGGATCGGAGACCCAGTACTTC.

This clonotype occurred many times. The V call is TRBV29-1, the J call TRBJ1-1, with a tentative D call TRBD1 (5 bases). The CDR3 totals 15 residues. In germline, CDR1 is SQVTM, CDR2 ANQGSEA. The V end was cut by 2 bases, the J end by 4 bases, with 17 bases between. The CDR3 reads CSVETRQGASTEAFF. The DNA for the CDR3 is TGCAGCGTTGAAACGCGGCAGGGAGCGAGCACTGAAGCTTTCTTT.

With respect to this clonotype: It may be a read error: a sequence one base away is much more abundant. V is TRBV7-8 and J is TRBJ1-2; D is uncertain. Germline values: CDR1 SGHVS, CDR2 FQNEAQ. The CDR3 has 13 amino acids. CDR3 in amino acids: CAGSLQRNYGYTF. The CDR3 DNA follows: TGTGCCGGCAGCTTACAGAGAAACTATGGCTACACCTTC.

This clonotype occurred a few times. The genes are TRBV6-5 and TRBJ1-2; 9 nucleotides align to TRBD1. CDR3 length: 15 amino acids. The trim removed 5 bases at V and 6 bases at J, leaving 10 bases unmatched. Germline V gene sequence: CDR1 MNHEY, CDR2 SVGAGI. CDR3 coding DNA: TGTGCCAGCAGTGAGGCCCCGGGACAGGGCAATGGCTACACCTTC. Translating it yields CASSEAPGQGNGYTF.

This rearrangement joins TRBV10-3 to TRBJ1-2; the D gene is possibly TRBD1 (5 bases). V gave up 10 bases and J gave up 1 base, with 13 bases separating them. The CDR3 is 13 residues long. The germline V gene encodes CDR1 ENHRY and CDR2 SYGVKD. The CDR3 reads CATARGSNYGYTF. The CDR3 DNA follows: TGTGCCACTGCCCGGGGGAGTAACTATGGCTACACCTTC.

The chain links TRBV5-1 to TRBJ2-7; D call uncertain. The CDR3 spans 15 residues. V was trimmed by 0 bases and J by 0 bases, leaving 10 bases between them. Germline-derived CDR1 and CDR2 are SGHRS and YFSETQ. Written as DNA, the CDR3 is TGCGCCAGCAGCTTGGACGGAATAAGCTCCTACGAGCAGTACTTC. Translation: CASSLDGISSYEQYF.

The chain is built from TRBV7-2 and TRBJ2-2; 8 bases fit TRBD1. The CDR3 length is 15 residues. The germline gives CDR1 SGHTA, CDR2 FQGNSA. V shed 5 bases and J 5 bases; nucleotides not matched to a gene: 7. The CDR3 DNA sequence: TGTGCCAGCAGCATAGGACAGGGAACGACCGGGGAGCTGTTTTTT. Translating gives CASSIGQGTTGELFF.

The chain is built from TRBV15 and TRBJ2-7; TRBD1 aligns across 7 bases. Germline CDR1 and CDR2: LNHNV and YYDKDF (reference sequence). The CDR3 consists of 16 residues. V trimming: 1 base; J trimming: 0 bases; junction bases outside the gene matches: 6. The CDR3 loop reads CATSRAGTVYSYEQYF. As DNA, the CDR3 is TGTGCCACCAGCAGAGCCGGGACAGTCTACTCCTACGAGCAGTACTTC.

This clonotype has a handful of counts. The chain joins TRBV19 to TRBJ1-3, with D possibly matching TRBD1 (6 bases). Deletions cut 3 bases from V and 1 base from J, with 13 bases between. Germline V gives CDR1 LNHDA, CDR2 SQIVND (reference sequence). This CDR3 comprises 16 residues. CDR3 sequence reads: CASSISQGNSGNTIYF. For the CDR3, the DNA is TGTGCCAGTAGTATTTCACAGGGCAATTCTGGAAACACCATATATTTT.

The rearrangement links TRBV10-3 to TRBJ2-5, with 13 positions matching TRBD2. Germline-derived CDR1 and CDR2 are ENHRY and SYGVKD. The ends lost 5 bases at V and 2 bases at J; junction bases unmatched: 2. This CDR3 spans 15 amino acids. This chain's CDR3 is CAISWGLAGQETQYF. CDR3 sequence (DNA): TGTGCCATCAGTTGGGGACTAGCGGGGCAAGAGACCCAGTACTTC.

This clonotype has a handful of counts. The chain employs TRBV7-8 and TRBJ1-1, with 7 bases that match TRBD1. Germline V gives CDR1 SGHVS, CDR2 FQNEAQ. Trimming took 6 bases from V and 1 from J; bases not matched to a gene: 8. The CDR3 length is 15 residues. The CDR3 sequence: CASSGDRAWNTEAFF. CDR3 DNA sequence: TGTGCCAGCAGTGGAGACAGGGCTTGGAACACTGAAGCTTTCTTT.

This clonotype was seen a few times. V gene TRBV5-1 combines with J gene TRBJ1-4, with 8 nucleotides matching TRBD1. V shed 5 bases, J shed 5 bases, and the junction held 5 bases outside the gene matches. This CDR3 contains 14 residues. In germline, CDR1 is SGHRS, CDR2 YFSETQ. For the CDR3, the DNA is TGCGCCAGCAGTCAGGGGGCGCGAAATGAAAAACTGTTTTTT. The encoded protein is CASSQGARNEKLFF.

The gene calls are TRBV9 and TRBJ2-7; no firm D call. Germline V gene data show CDR1 as SGDLS and CDR2 as YYNGEE. The CDR3 runs 13 residues. Trimming cost V 0 bases and J 3 bases, with 7 bases left between them. The CDR3: CASSVDPDYEQYF. The CDR3 DNA follows: TGTGCCAGCAGCGTAGACCCAGACTACGAGCAGTACTTC.

The sample holds a few counts of this clonotype. This sequence joins TRBV29-1 and TRBJ1-1, with 11 positions matching TRBD1. V lost 1 base and J lost 6; bases outside the gene matches: 7. Germline V gene data show CDR1 as SQVTM and CDR2 as ANQGSEA. The CDR3 spans 15 residues. The CDR3 reads CSVEGEGTGGPEAFF. The DNA for the CDR3 is TGCAGCGTTGAAGGGGAGGGGACAGGGGGGCCTGAAGCTTTCTTT.

This clonotype was seen only a few times. The junction differs from germline at one of its ends, possibly a read error. The chain combines TRBV7-7 with TRBJ1-4; TRBD1 matches at 9 bases. Germline V CDR1 and CDR2: SSHAT, FNYEAQ (reference sequence). This CDR3 spans 15 amino acids. CDR3 sequence reads: CASSSTGGIGEKLFF. In DNA, the CDR3 is TGTGCTAGCAGCTCGACAGGGGGGATTGGTGAAAAACTGTTTTTT.

This clonotype appeared many times. The chain recombines TRBV15 with TRBJ2-5; D may be TRBD2 (6 bases). The CDR3 consists of 15 residues. The germline V gene encodes CDR1 LNHNV and CDR2 YYDKDF (reference sequence). The V and J ends lost 4 bases and 3 bases respectively, with 15 bases between them. This CDR3 is CATSIDVGGEETQYF. The CDR3 bases are TGTGCCACCAGCATAGACGTCGGAGGGGAAGAGACCCAGTACTTC.

This clonotype was recorded at least ten times. The chain uses TRBV7-6 and TRBJ2-6; TRBD2 matches 9 bases. This CDR3 comprises 17 residues. V lost 5 bases and J lost 1; bases outside the gene matches: 6. Germline values: CDR1 SGHVS, CDR2 FNYEAQ. CDR3 bases: TGTGCCAGCAGCCTTCTAGCGGGAAGTTCTGGGGCCAACGTCCTGACTTTC. This gives the protein CASSLLAGSSGANVLTF.

Turning to this clonotype: Since a much larger clone is just one base distant, this may be a read error. V gene TRBV10-3 combines with J gene TRBJ1-5; 7 bases are a match to TRBD1. The CDR3 contains 13 residues. From germline, CDR1 is ENHRY and CDR2 SYGVKD. V lost 4 bases and J lost 11; bases outside the gene matches: 8. CDR3: CAISVEQGQSQHF. The DNA for the CDR3 is TGTGCCATCAGTGTAGAACAGGGACAGTCCCAGCATTTT.

CDR3: CASSFTSGKVETQYF. DNA for the CDR3: TGTGCCAGCAGTTTCACTAGCGGGAAGGTGGAGACCCAGTACTTC. This sequence joins TRBV6-5 and TRBJ2-5; 10 bases line up with TRBD2. Per the germline V gene, CDR1 is MNHEY and CDR2 is SVGAGI. The V and J ends lost 4 bases and 5 bases, in that order; junction bases with no gene match: 7. The CDR3 is 15 amino acids.

This clonotype was picked up many times. The chain has TRBV5-1 and TRBJ1-4, with no clear D. The V end lost 0 bases, the J end lost 2 bases, and 5 bases lay between the germline ends. The CDR3 is 14 amino acids. Germline assignment: CDR1 SGHRS and CDR2 YFSETQ. The CDR3 sequence: CASSLGVTNEKLFF. In DNA, the CDR3 is TGCGCCAGCAGCTTGGGTGTGACTAATGAAAAACTGTTTTTT.